This T cell receptor beta chain was recovered during a study of T cells in Graves' hyperthyroidism and ophthalmopathy. Study findings and constraints: Most thyroid clonotypes expanded above 0.001 appeared in blood too.

Template material for amplifying TCR beta CDR3 regions consisted of RNA transcripts. A set of HTBI primers served as the primers for a first-round RT-PCR of the TCR CDR3. Each CDR3 protein gets one entry after TCRdb re-called the multiplex PCR reads with MiXCR. In the table there are fewer than 400,000 distinct CDR3 sequences, around 15% of which are singletons. This clonotype was seen more than once but under ten times. The antigen remains unidentified. Ophthalmopathy patients had Clinical Activity Score at least 3, NOSPECS grade at least 4, duration under 3 months. Exclusion of a patient resulted from uncontrolled infection, other autoimmune disease, pregnancy or lactation. It was around 10 ml of fresh peripheral blood that supplied the PBMCs. CDR1 SGHTA and CDR2 FQGNSA come from the germline V gene. Trimming shortened V by 5 bases and J by 2 bases, and 9 bases separated the two germline ends. The CDR3 covers 13 residues.

The clonotype originates from a man between 45 and 60 years old with Graves' ophthalmopathy. The specimen sequenced was blood. The chain has TRBV7-2 and TRBJ2-5; D is unclear. The chain's CDR3 is CASSPRLQETQYF. CDR3 DNA: TGTGCCAGCAGCCCCCGATTACAAGAGACCCAGTACTTC.